Presented here are 10 T cell receptor beta chains from one specimen sequenced in a study of cytomegalovirus exposure and HLA in healthy donors. This PCR relied on a set of 60 Vbeta primers and 13 Jbeta primers. Profiling relied on immunoSEQ multiplex PCR, and the TCRdb table lists in-frame clones only, not all of them. This table has about 93,000 clones, over 65% appearing once. The specimen was PBMCs. The receptors shown here come from a man between 45 and 60 years old in good health and CMV-seronegative.

The count of this clone is one. In DNA form, the CDR3 reads TGTGCCAGCAGCGCGGGACTAGCGGGAGCATTCGACGAGCAGTACTTC. Translated, it gives CASSAGLAGAFDEQYF. The rearrangement links TRBV7-9 to TRBJ2-7, with 14 bases identical to TRBD2. The CDR3 has 16 amino acids. V was pared by 5 bases and J by 5 bases, with 8 bases of the junction left unmatched. Germline V gives CDR1 SEHNR, CDR2 FQNEAQ (reference sequence).

The CDR3 nucleotides are TGCAGCGTTGACTACTCCTACAATGAGCAGTTCTTC. It encodes CSVDYSYNEQFF. This chain joins TRBV29-1 and TRBJ2-1; D unresolved. Germline V gene lookup returns CDR1 SQVTM and CDR2 ANQGSEA. CDR3 length: 12 amino acids. Trimming took 3 bases from V and 0 from J, leaving 3 bases between them.

The V call is TRBV6-4, the J call TRBJ1-2; D is possibly TRBD1 (6 bases). Germline values: CDR1 MRHNA, CDR2 SNTAGT. The CDR3 has 12 residues. V dropped 5 bases and J dropped 2 bases, with 6 bases sitting between them. In DNA, the CDR3 is TGTGCCAGCAGTCAGGGGAACTATGGCTACACCTTC. Translating it yields CASSQGNYGYTF.

The chain couples TRBV28 to TRBJ1-1, with 7 bases aligning to TRBD1. Germline assignment: CDR1 MDHEN and CDR2 SYDVKM. The CDR3 sequence is 14 residues long. J gave up 1 base and V 6 bases, and 5 bases lay outside the gene matches. The CDR3: CASSTGTENTEAFF. The CDR3 DNA reads as TGTGCCAGCAGCACCGGGACAGAGAACACTGAAGCTTTCTTT.

The chain links TRBV6-5 to TRBJ1-2, with D possibly matching TRBD1 (6 bases). This CDR3 region has 15 residues. Trimming cost V 6 bases and J 7 bases, with 21 bases left between them. Germline assignment: CDR1 MNHEY and CDR2 SVGAGI. The CDR3 here is CASSPNPTGHFGYTF. The CDR3 bases are TGTGCCAGCAGCCCCAACCCGACAGGCCACTTTGGCTACACCTTC.

The chain combines TRBV5-1 with TRBJ1-5; 12 bases map to TRBD1. The CDR3 is made up of 16 amino acids. With V trimmed by 4 bases and J by 5 bases, 7 bases remained unmatched. Germline V gene sequence: CDR1 SGHRS, CDR2 YFSETQ. This CDR3 is CASSPGTGGGDQPQHF. As DNA, the CDR3 is TGCGCCAGCAGCCCCGGGACAGGGGGCGGGGATCAGCCCCAGCATTTT.

The rearrangement uses TRBV6-1 and TRBJ2-4, with a weak D call TRBD2 (6 bases). The CDR3 is 16 amino acids. Germline CDR1 reads MNHNS; CDR2 reads SASEGT. With 3 bases removed from V and 2 bases from J, the gap between germline ends came to 14 bases. The DNA for the CDR3 is TGTGCCAGCAGTGACCAGGGCCGGGGGTCCAAAAACATTCAGTACTTC. It is translated as CASSDQGRGSKNIQYF.

The genes are TRBV6-1 and TRBJ1-5; D is ambiguous. V lost 6 bases to trimming and J lost 2 bases, with 11 bases between them. Germline CDR1 reads MNHNS; CDR2 reads SASEGT. This CDR3 spans 14 amino acids. The CDR3 sequence: CASSHRERNQPQHF. The CDR3, as DNA: TGTGCCAGCAGCCACCGGGAGCGCAATCAGCCCCAGCATTTT.

This chain joins TRBV28 and TRBJ2-1; 10 bases fit TRBD2. Germline values: CDR1 MDHEN, CDR2 SYDVKM. Trimming removed 1 base from V and 0 bases from J; junction bases left unmatched: 3. This CDR3 region has 17 residues. This CDR3 is CASSLLSSGSSYNEQFF. For the CDR3, the DNA is TGTGCCAGCAGTTTATTATCTAGCGGGAGCTCCTACAATGAGCAGTTCTTC.

The chain couples TRBV5-5 to TRBJ1-5, with TRBD1 matching 8 bases. The trim removed 1 base at V and 4 bases at J, leaving 7 bases unmatched. CDR1 is SGHKS, CDR2 YYEKEE, per germline (reference sequence). The CDR3 runs 16 residues. Here the CDR3 reads CASSLRETGVNQPQHF. In nucleotides, the CDR3 is TGTGCCAGCAGCTTGCGCGAGACAGGGGTGAATCAGCCCCAGCATTTT.